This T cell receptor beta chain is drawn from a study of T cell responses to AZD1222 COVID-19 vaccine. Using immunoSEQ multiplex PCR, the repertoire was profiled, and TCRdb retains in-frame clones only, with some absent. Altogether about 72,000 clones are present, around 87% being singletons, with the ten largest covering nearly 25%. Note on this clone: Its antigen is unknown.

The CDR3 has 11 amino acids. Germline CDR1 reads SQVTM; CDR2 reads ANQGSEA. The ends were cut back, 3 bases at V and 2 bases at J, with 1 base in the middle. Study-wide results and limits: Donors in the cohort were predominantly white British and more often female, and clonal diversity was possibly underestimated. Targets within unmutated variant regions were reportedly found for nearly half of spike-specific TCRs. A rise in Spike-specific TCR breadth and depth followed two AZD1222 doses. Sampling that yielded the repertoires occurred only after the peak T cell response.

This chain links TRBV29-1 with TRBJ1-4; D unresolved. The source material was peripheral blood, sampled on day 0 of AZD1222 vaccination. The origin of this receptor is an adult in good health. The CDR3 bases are TGCAGCGTTGAGACTAATGAAAAACTGTTTTTT. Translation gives CSVETNEKLFF.